This TCR beta chain comes out of a study of shared T cell receptors in the human thymus. V was pared by 5 bases and J by 3 bases, with 14 bases between. From germline, CDR1 is SEHNR and CDR2 FQNEAQ (reference sequence). This CDR3 contains 15 residues. Libraries were prepared by immunoSEQ multiplex PCR; TCRdb keeps only in-frame clonotypes and omits some of them. Found here are approximately 400,000 clones, over 90% of them singletons; the top ten hold approximately 0.018%. This clonotype originated in a human donor. The V gene is TRBV7-9, the J gene TRBJ2-1; tentatively, D is TRBD1 or TRBD2 (5 bases each). Specimen: thymocytes. The CDR3 sequence: CASSPPGPNYNEQFF. In DNA, the CDR3 is TGTGCCAGCAGCCCGCCGGGACCAAACTACAATGAGCAGTTCTTC.